The rows below give T cell receptor beta chains drawn from one sample of a study of vaccination effects on CD4 cells after COVID-19. Their specific antigens are unknown. The protocol was immunoSEQ multiplex PCR, while the TCRdb copy is restricted to in-frame clones and leaves out a portion. This sample has about 45,000 clones, with around three quarters found just once. The sample was CD4+ T cells from PBMCs cultured with SARS-CoV-2 spike peptides, taken before COVID-19 vaccination. Receptors were obtained from a human donor who received a COVID-19 vaccine. CDR3s include the opening cysteine and the closing phenylalanine or tryptophan. A D gene is named only where the DNA matches it firmly. Not every row has a clone size; where given, it reads once, few, many or a size class.

>few|TRBJ2-3|TRBV24-1|TRBD2
TGTGCCACCGGTACTAGCGGGGGAAGAGATACGCAGTATTTT
CATGTSGGRDTQYF
>.|TRBJ1-4|TRBV27|.
TGTGCCAGCAGTTCTCGGGGAGCAACTAATGAAAAACTGTTTTTT
CASSSRGATNEKLFF
>once|TRBJ1-6|TRBV4-1|.
TGCGCCAGCAGCCAAGCGACGGCAAGCTCCTATAATTCACCCCTCCACTTT
CASSQATASSYNSPLHF
>.|TRBJ1-2|TRBV7-2|TRBD1
TGTGCCAGCAGCTTTACCGGGACAGGTGACTATGGCTACACCTTC
CASSFTGTGDYGYTF
>.|TRBJ1-5|TRBV18|TRBD1
TGTGCCAGCTCACCACCTTCGACAGGGGAACAGCCCCAGCATTTT
CASSPPSTGEQPQHF
>once|TRBJ1-2|TRBV19|TRBD1
TGTGCCAGTAGTGACAGGGGAAAAGGTGGCTACACCTTC
CASSDRGKGGYTF
>.|TRBJ1-2|TRBV3-1/TRBV3-2|TRBD1
TGTGCCAGCGGGACAGGGGGCTATGGCTACACCTTC
CASGTGGYGYTF
>.|TRBJ2-1|TRBV11-2|.
TGTGCCAGCAGCCCTCCTGTGCCACTAAGCTCCTACAATGAGCAGTTCTTC
CASSPPVPLSSYNEQFF
>.|TRBJ2-2|TRBV7-2|TRBD1
TGTGCCAGCAGCTCGGACAGGGCCAACACCGGGGAGCTGTTTTTT
CASSSDRANTGELFF
>few|TRBJ1-3|TRBV19|.
TGTGCCAGTAGTATGCGGTCAGCGGGGTCTGGAAACACCATATATTTT
CASSMRSAGSGNTIYF
>once|TRBJ1-4|TRBV5-6|TRBD1
TGTGCCAGCAGCACCCGGACAGGTTTAGGAGAAAAACTGTTTTTT
CASSTRTGLGEKLFF
>.|TRBJ1-1|TRBV10-3|TRBD1
TGTGCCATGGGACAGGGAGGCACTGAAGCTTTCTTT
CAMGQGGTEAFF
>.|TRBJ1-5|TRBV4-1|.
TGCGCCAGCAGCCAAGAGTCGAACGGGCAGCCCCAGCATTTT
CASSQESNGQPQHF
>.|TRBJ1-2|TRBV19|TRBD1
TGTGCCAGTAGTCCAAGGACAGGGGGCTCTTGGGGCTACACCTTC
CASSPRTGGSWGYTF
>once|TRBJ2-5|TRBV5-1|TRBD1
TGCGCCAGCAGCTTGGTGGGACAGGGGGAGACCCAGTACTTC
CASSLVGQGETQYF
>.|TRBJ1-6|TRBV5-8|.
TGTGCCAGCAGCCTCCCAGGGACCTGGGATTCACCCCTCCACTTT
CASSLPGTWDSPLHF
>.|TRBJ1-2|TRBV9|.
TGTGCCAGCAGCGTAGCTAAAGGGTCGAATGGCTACACCTTC
CASSVAKGSNGYTF
>.|TRBJ1-6|TRBV5-1|.
TGCGCCAGCAGTCTCCAGGACAGTAGGGGGGACTCACCCCTCCACTTT
CASSLQDSRGDSPLHF
>.|TRBJ1-5|TRBV7-9|.
TGTGCCAGCAGCTTTGACGGTAGCAATCAGCCCCAGCATTTT
CASSFDGSNQPQHF
>.|TRBJ2-1|TRBV6-5|.
TGTGCCAGCAAACTACGGACCAACAATGAGCAGTTCTTC
CASKLRTNNEQFF
>.|TRBJ1-4|TRBV18|.
TGTGCCAGCTCACTAGACAGTGAAAAACTGTTTTTT
CASSLDSEKLFF
>.|TRBJ1-2|TRBV6-5|.
TGTGCCAGCACCCACGGCAAAGTTGGCTACACCTTC
CASTHGKVGYTF
>once|TRBJ1-2|TRBV30|.
TGTGCCTGGAGTGTACGGGAAGGGGGAGGCTACACCTTC
CAWSVREGGGYTF
>.|TRBJ2-6|TRBV20-1|.
TGCAGTGCTAGTAATCCTGGGGCCAACGTCCTGACTTTC
CSASNPGANVLTF
>.|TRBJ2-5|TRBV4-1|.
TGCGCCAGCAGCCATCCAGCTAGAGAAGAGACCCAGTACTTC
CASSHPAREETQYF
>.|TRBJ1-1|TRBV5-1|.
TGCGCCAGCAGCTTGGACGGGCGGCGAGCTGAAGCTTTCTTT
CASSLDGRRAEAFF
>.|TRBJ2-3|TRBV24-1|.
TGTGCCACCAGTGATTTGCGGGGAGGTTTCACAGATACGCAGTATTTT
CATSDLRGGFTDTQYF
>.|TRBJ1-1|TRBV7-3|.
TGTGCCAGCAGCTGGACAGTGAACACTGAAGCTTTCTTT
CASSWTVNTEAFF